This T cell receptor beta chain was identified in a study of cytomegalovirus exposure and HLA in healthy donors (dated by TCRdb to about 2017). Concerning the study at large: According to a later analysis, the approximately 120 validation repertoires were produced on the same platform as the roughly 700 repertoires of the first cohort. To predict cytomegalovirus infection status, the study brought together high-throughput TCR immunosequencing, statistical association of individual TCRs with disease status, and machine learning. Besides the first cohort of about 730 subjects, a separate validation cohort made up of around 120 different subjects was used. The study aimed to test whether cataloging public T cell receptors could reveal signatures of past pathogen exposure. Broad study findings and their caveats: According to the authors, the approach could potentially be generalized to other disease states and immunological phenotypes. The study listed 150 to 200 TCR beta chains as associated with cytomegalovirus. A later analysis had no HLA typing for the validation cohort, so co-occurrence there was scored across all 130 or so repertoires. In a later analysis, TCRs clustered in the first cohort were found to also tend to co-occur in the 120 validation repertoires, with approximately 95% of cluster scores above 0. In both the original and validation cohorts, the classifier was reported to diagnose cytomegalovirus status with high specificity and sensitivity. A few of the identified cytomegalovirus-associated TCR beta chains were confirmed in vitro to be specific for cytomegalovirus antigens. Most TCR sequences were seen in very few donors, while some public TCRs were found in many individuals.

Library preparation employed the immunoSEQ multiplex PCR assay. In the source study's methods: A statistical classification framework was built for diagnosing cytomegalovirus status from the catalog of TCR beta chain sequences. In its TCRdb copy, this immuneACCESS table keeps in-frame sequences only and misses some clones. Where compared with another copy, unresolved V genes explain less than half of these, and the others have no known cause. Clone size and the V and J calls come from that table; the DNA yielded D and trimming. The sample table records more than 120,000 clones; approximately 86% of these occur just once. The ten biggest clones cover roughly 9.4% of the sample. CDR1 and CDR2 (SGHTA, FQGTGA) derive from the germline V gene. Including the terminal cysteine and phenylalanine, the CDR3 comprises 13 residues. Left in the record is the CDR3 DNA by itself, 39 bases read in frame from the first base. V is reduced by 6 bases and J by 1 base, leaving a spacing of 9 bases between them.

The donors belonged to the validation cohort of about 130 subjects, which was separate from the approximately 610-subject first cohort. This clone was observed a few times. Its specific antigen is unknown. Qualities for individual bases were not recorded, and no much larger clone is one base off. The clonotype was recovered from a man between 18 and 35 years old in good health and CMV-seropositive. Source material: PBMCs. The rearranged chain carries TRBV7-3 and TRBJ1-1, and TRBD1 may be the D gene, going by 5 matching bases. The CDR3 region: CASSETANTEAFF. The DNA is TGTGCCAGCAGTGAGACAGCGAACACTGAAGCTTTCTTT.